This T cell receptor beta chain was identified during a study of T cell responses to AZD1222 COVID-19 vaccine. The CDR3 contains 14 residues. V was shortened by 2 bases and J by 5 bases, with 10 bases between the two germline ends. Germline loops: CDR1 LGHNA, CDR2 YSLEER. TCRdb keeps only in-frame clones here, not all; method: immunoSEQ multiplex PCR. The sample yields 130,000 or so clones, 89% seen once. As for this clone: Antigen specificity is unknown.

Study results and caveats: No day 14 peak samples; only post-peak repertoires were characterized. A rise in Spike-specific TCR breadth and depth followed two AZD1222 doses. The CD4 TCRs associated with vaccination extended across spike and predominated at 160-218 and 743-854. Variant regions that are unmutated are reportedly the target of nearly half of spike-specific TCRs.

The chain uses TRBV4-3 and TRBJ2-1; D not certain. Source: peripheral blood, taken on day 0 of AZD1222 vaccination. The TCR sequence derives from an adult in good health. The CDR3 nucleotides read TGCGCCAGCAGCCAATCGGGTCAAGACAATGAGCAGTTCTTC. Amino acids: CASSQSGQDNEQFF.